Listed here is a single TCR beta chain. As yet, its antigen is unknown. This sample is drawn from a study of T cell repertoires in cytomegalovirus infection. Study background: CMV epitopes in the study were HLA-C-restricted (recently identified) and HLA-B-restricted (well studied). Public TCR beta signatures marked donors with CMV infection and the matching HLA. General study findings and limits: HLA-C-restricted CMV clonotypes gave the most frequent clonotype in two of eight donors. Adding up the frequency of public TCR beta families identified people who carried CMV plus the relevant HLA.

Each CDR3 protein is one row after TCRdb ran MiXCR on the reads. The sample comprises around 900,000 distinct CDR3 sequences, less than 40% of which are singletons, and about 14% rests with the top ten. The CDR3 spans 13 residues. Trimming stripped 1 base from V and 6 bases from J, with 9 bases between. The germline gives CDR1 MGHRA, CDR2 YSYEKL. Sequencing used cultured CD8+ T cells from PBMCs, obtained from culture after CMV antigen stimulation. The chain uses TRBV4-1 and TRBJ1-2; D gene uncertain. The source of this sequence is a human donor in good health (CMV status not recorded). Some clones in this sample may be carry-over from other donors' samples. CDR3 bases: TGCGCCAGCAGCCAAGCCCCCCAGAATGGCTACACCTTC. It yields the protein CASSQAPQNGYTF.